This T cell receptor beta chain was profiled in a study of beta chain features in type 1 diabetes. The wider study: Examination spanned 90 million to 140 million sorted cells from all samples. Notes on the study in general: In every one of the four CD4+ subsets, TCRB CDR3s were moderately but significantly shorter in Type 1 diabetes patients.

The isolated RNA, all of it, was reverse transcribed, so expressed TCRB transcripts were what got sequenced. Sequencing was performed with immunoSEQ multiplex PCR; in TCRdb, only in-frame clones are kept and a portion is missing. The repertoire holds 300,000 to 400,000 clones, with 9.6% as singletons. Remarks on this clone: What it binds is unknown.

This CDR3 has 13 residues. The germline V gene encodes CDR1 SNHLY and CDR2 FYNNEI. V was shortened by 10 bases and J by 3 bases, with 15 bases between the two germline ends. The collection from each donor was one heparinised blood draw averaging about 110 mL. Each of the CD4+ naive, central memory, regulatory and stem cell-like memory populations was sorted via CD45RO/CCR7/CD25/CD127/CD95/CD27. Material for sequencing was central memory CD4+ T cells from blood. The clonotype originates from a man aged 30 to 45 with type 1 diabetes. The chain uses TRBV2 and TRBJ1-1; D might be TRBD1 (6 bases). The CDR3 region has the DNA TGTGCCACCAAGGGGGAGGGAGACACTGAAGCTTTCTTT. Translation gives CATKGEGDTEAFF.